This is a list of T cell receptor beta chains from one sample in a study of blood T cell repertoires in COVID-19. Sequencing used immunoSEQ multiplex PCR; TCRdb keeps in-frame clones, though not all of them. The table includes about 200,000 clones, roughly 89% detected once. Sequencing was performed on peripheral blood. Source of these receptors: a man aged 40-55 years with acute or convalescent COVID-19. CDR3s include the opening cysteine and the closing phenylalanine or tryptophan. Fields, in order: J gene, D gene, V gene, clone size, CDR3 DNA, CDR3 protein. D genes are given only for firm matches. Clone size is given for some rows only: seen once, a few or many times, or a class if the clone is expanded.

TRBJ2-4 | TRBD2 | TRBV18 | NA | TGTGCCAGCTCAACCAGACTAGCGGGGGTGAACATTCAGTACTTC | CASSTRLAGVNIQYF
TRBJ1-5 | TRBD1 | TRBV5-6 | NA | TGTGCCAGCAGCTTATTAACAGGGGGTTGGAATCAGCCCCAGCATTTT | CASSLLTGGWNQPQHF
TRBJ1-2 | NA | TRBV3-1/TRBV3-2 | NA | TGTGCCAGCAGCCAAGATTTGGCCTCTGAGGGAGGCTACACCTTC | CASSQDLASEGGYTF
TRBJ1-6 | NA | TRBV18 | NA | TGTGCCAGCTCACCAACACCCTCCGCGGGGGGCCGGGGTTTACCCCTCCACTTT | CASSPTPSAGGRGLPLHF
TRBJ2-3 | NA | TRBV5-1 | NA | TGCGCCAGCAGTCAGGGGGATACGCAGTATTTT | CASSQGDTQYF
TRBJ2-1 | TRBD2 | TRBV27 | NA | TGTGCCAGCAGTAATACTCTATTGAGGTGGGGGGGGTCCTACAATGAGCAGTTCTTC | CASSNTLLRWGGSYNEQFF
TRBJ1-2 | TRBD1 | TRBV7-8 | few | TGTGCCAGCAGCTTGCTACCCTCGACAGGGACCAATGGCTACACCTTC | CASSLLPSTGTNGYTF
TRBJ2-2 | NA | TRBV15 | NA | TGTGCCACCAGCAGAGATTTTGCGGGGAGGTTGAACACCGGGGAGCTGTTTTTT | CATSRDFAGRLNTGELFF
TRBJ1-1 | TRBD1 | TRBV24-1 | NA | TGTGCCACCAGTGATCCTCAGGGGGGCACTGAAGCTTTCTTT | CATSDPQGGTEAFF
TRBJ2-7 | NA | TRBV28 | NA | TGTGCCAGCAGTTTAAGCCCCGGAGGCTACGAGCAGTACTTC | CASSLSPGGYEQYF
TRBJ1-3 | NA | TRBV6-5 | NA | TGTGCCAGCAGTTACTCACGCAGGGTCGATGGAAACACCATATATTTT | CASSYSRRVDGNTIYF
TRBJ1-4 | NA | TRBV3-1/TRBV3-2 | NA | TGTGCCAGCAGCCATTTTGCCCTCGGGGAAAAACTGTTTTTT | CASSHFALGEKLFF
TRBJ2-1 | TRBD1 | TRBV10-3 | once | TGTGCCATCAGTCGACAGGGGCCTAACAATGAGCAGTTCTTC | CAISRQGPNNEQFF
TRBJ2-4 | TRBD1 | TRBV11-2 | NA | TGTGCCAGCAGCTTAGAGAGGGGGCCCAAGTACTTC | CASSLERGPKYF
TRBJ2-5 | TRBD2 | TRBV7-3 | NA | TGTGCCAGCAGCTTATCCAGCGGGGGGGCCGGTGAGACCCAGTACTTC | CASSLSSGGAGETQYF
TRBJ1-1 | NA | TRBV6-5 | NA | TGTGCCAGCAGAGGACCTGGGGGGAGAGGAGCTTTCTTT | CASRGPGGRGAFF
TRBJ2-1 | TRBD2 | TRBV14 | NA | TGTGCCAGCAGCCAAGAAGGTCTGGCGGGGGGGACCTACAATGAGCAGTTCTTC | CASSQEGLAGGTYNEQFF
TRBJ1-2 | NA | TRBV25-1 | NA | TGTGCCAGCAGTGACGGTGGCTACACCTTC | CASSDGGYTF
TRBJ1-6 | NA | TRBV11-2 | few | TGTGCCAGCAGCTTACCCCGGGGGGGGGCGGCCTATAATTCACCCCTCCACTTT | CASSLPRGGAAYNSPLHF
TRBJ1-1 | TRBD1 | TRBV19 | NA | TGTGCCAGTACCCTTGACAGGGCGTCTGACACTGAAGCTTTCTTT | CASTLDRASDTEAFF
TRBJ1-2 | NA | TRBV19 | NA | TGTGCCAGTAGTGCATTCCTGGGGCCCGGTTATGGCTACACCTTC | CASSAFLGPGYGYTF
TRBJ2-1 | TRBD2 | TRBV19 | NA | TGTGCCAGTGGACAGACGGGACTAGCGGGGGCCTCCTACAATGAGCAGTTCTTC | CASGQTGLAGASYNEQFF
TRBJ1-1 | TRBD1 | TRBV27 | NA | TGTGCCAGCACTACGACAGGGGGCTTGAATGAAGCTTTCTTT | CASTTTGGLNEAFF
TRBJ1-6 | TRBD1 | TRBV7-2 | NA | TGTGCCAGCAGCCCAGGGACAGGGGGATCACCCCTCCACTTT | CASSPGTGGSPLHF
TRBJ2-5 | TRBD2 | TRBV18 | NA | TGTGCCAGCTCCCGAACTAGCGGGGGGGACCAAGAGACCCAGTACTTC | CASSRTSGGDQETQYF
TRBJ1-4 | NA | TRBV6-2/TRBV6-3 | NA | TGTGCCAGCAGTTCTGGACAGCTTAATGAAAAACTGTTTTTT | CASSSGQLNEKLFF
TRBJ2-7 | NA | TRBV5-1 | NA | TGCGCCAGCAGCTTTGGCATGTCCTCCTACGAGCAGTACTTC | CASSFGMSSYEQYF
TRBJ1-1 | TRBD1 | TRBV7-9 | NA | TGTGCCAGCAGTCCCAGGGGACAGATTATCAACACTGAAGCTTTCTTT | CASSPRGQIINTEAFF
TRBJ2-7 | TRBD2 | TRBV20-1 | NA | TGCAGTGCTAGTGGAGGGACTAGCGGGGGTATCTCCTACGAGCAGTACTTC | CSASGGTSGGISYEQYF
TRBJ1-1 | NA | TRBV5-1 | few | TGCGCCAGCAGCTTGGCAGGGGCGAACACTGAAGCTTTCTTT | CASSLAGANTEAFF
TRBJ2-6 | NA | TRBV5-6 | NA | TGTGCCAGCAGCCCATCATCTGGGGCCAACGTCCTGACTTTC | CASSPSSGANVLTF
TRBJ2-1 | NA | TRBV27 | NA | TGTGCCAGCAGGATGAGACTAGACACCTACAATGAGCAGTTCTTC | CASRMRLDTYNEQFF
TRBJ1-3 | TRBD1 | TRBV5-8 | NA | TGTGCCAGCAGCTCGACAGGGGGATTCTCTGGAAACACCATATATTTT | CASSSTGGFSGNTIYF
TRBJ2-1 | NA | TRBV4-3 | NA | TGCGCCAGCAGTTCCGTACGGGCAGGGGAGCAGTTCTTC | CASSSVRAGEQFF
TRBJ2-5 | TRBD2 | TRBV3-1/TRBV3-2 | NA | TGTGCCAGCAGCCAAGCCCGGGGACTAGCGAAAGAGACCCAGTACTTC | CASSQARGLAKETQYF
TRBJ1-1 | NA | TRBV7-2 | NA | TGTGCCAGCACCCCTACCCAGGGTAACCCTGAAGCTTTCTTT | CASTPTQGNPEAFF
TRBJ2-2 | NA | TRBV4-2 | NA | TGTGCCACCTTCCTTGCGAGTACCGGGGAGCTGTTTTTT | CATFLASTGELFF
TRBJ1-5 | NA | TRBV30 | NA | TGTGCCTGGAGTCCACGGGGAAATCAGCCCCAGCATTTT | CAWSPRGNQPQHF
TRBJ1-2 | TRBD1 | TRBV6-5 | once | TGTGCCAGCAGCAGGACAGGGGACTATGGCTACACCTTC | CASSRTGDYGYTF
TRBJ1-6 | NA | TRBV12-5 | NA | TGTGCTAGTGGTTTGCAGGGCTATAATTCACCCCTCCACTTT | CASGLQGYNSPLHF
TRBJ2-2 | NA | TRBV3-1/TRBV3-2 | NA | TGTGCCAGCAGCCAGCTAGCTCGCACCGGGGAGCTGTTTTTT | CASSQLARTGELFF